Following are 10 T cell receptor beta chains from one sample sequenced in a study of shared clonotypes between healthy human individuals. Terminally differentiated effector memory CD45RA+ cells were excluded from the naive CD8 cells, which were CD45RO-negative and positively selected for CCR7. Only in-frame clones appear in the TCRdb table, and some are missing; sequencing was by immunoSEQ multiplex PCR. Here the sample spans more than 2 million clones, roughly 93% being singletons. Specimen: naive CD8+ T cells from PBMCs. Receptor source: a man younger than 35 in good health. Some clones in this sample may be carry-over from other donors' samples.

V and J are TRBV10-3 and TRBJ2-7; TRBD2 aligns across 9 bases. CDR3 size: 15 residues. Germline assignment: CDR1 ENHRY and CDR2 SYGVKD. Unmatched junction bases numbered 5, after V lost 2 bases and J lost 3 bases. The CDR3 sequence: CAISEAGGPDYEQYF. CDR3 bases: TGTGCCATCAGTGAGGCGGGAGGGCCGGACTACGAGCAGTACTTC.

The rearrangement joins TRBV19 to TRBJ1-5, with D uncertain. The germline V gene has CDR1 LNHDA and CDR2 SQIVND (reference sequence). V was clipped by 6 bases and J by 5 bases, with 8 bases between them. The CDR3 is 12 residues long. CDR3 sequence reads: CASSPHDQPQHF. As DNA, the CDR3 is TGTGCCAGTAGCCCCCACGATCAGCCCCAGCATTTT.

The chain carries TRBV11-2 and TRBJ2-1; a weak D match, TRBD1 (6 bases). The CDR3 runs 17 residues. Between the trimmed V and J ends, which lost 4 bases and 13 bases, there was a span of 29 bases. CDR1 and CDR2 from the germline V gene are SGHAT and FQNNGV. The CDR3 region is CASSYPYPTQGSIGQFF. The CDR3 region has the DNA TGTGCCAGCAGCTACCCCTATCCCACCCAGGGGTCAATAGGCCAGTTCTTC. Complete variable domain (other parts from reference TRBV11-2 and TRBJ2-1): EAGVAQSPRYKIIEKRQSVAFWCNPISGHATLYWYQQILGQGPKLLIQFQNNGVVDDSQLPKDRFSAERLKGVDSTLKIQPAKLEDSAVYLCASSYPYPTQGSIGQFFGPGTRLTVL.

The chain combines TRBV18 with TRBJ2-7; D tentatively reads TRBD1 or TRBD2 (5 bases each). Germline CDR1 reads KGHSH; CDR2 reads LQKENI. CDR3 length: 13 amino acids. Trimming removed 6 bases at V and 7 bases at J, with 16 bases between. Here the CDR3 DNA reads TGTGCCAGCTCCCGGTTGGGACGTGAGGAGCAGTACTTC. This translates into CASSRLGREEQYF.

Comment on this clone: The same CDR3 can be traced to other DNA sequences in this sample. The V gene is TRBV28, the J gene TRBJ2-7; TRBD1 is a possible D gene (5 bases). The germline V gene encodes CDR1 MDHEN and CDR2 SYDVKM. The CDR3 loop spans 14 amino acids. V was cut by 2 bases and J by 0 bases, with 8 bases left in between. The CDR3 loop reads CASSLRGPSYEQYF. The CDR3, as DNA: TGTGCCAGCAGTTTAAGGGGCCCCTCCTACGAGCAGTACTTC. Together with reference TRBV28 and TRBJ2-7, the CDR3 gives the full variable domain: DVKVTQSSRYLVKRTGEKVFLECVQDMDHENMFWYRQDPGLGLRLIYFSYDVKMKEKGDIPEGYSVSREKKERFSLILESASTNQTSMYLCASSLRGPSYEQYFGPGTRLTVT.

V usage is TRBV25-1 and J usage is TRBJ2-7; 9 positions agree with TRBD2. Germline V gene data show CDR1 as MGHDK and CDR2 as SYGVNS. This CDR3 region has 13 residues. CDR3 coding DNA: TGTGCATCTAGGTCTAGCGGGAAGTACGAGCAGTACTTC. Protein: CASRSSGKYEQYF.

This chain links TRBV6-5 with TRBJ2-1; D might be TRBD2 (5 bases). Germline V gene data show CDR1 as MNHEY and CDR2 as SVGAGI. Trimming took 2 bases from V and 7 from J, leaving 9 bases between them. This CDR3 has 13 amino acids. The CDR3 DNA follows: TGTGCCAGCAGTTACCGGCTAGCAAATGAGCAGTTCTTC. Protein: CASSYRLANEQFF.

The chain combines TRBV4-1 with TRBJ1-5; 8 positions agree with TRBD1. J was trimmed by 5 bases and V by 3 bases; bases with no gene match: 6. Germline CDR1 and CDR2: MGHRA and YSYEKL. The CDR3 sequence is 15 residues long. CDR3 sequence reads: CASSHGQGYDQPQHF. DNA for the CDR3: TGCGCCAGCAGCCATGGACAGGGCTACGATCAGCCCCAGCATTTT.

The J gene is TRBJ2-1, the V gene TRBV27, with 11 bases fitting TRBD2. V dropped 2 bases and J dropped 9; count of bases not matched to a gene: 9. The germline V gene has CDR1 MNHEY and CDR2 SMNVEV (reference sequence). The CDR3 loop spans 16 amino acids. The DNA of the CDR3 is TGTGCCAGCAGTTTAAGTAGTCTAGCGGGAGGCGCTGAGCAGTTCTTC. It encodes CASSLSSLAGGAEQFF.

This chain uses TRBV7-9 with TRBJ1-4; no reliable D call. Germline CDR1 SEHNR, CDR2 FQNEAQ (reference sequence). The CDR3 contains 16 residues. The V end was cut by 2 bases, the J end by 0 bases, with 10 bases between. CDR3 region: CASSLLTPATNEKLFF. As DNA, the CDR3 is TGTGCCAGCAGCTTATTGACCCCTGCAACTAATGAAAAACTGTTTTTT.